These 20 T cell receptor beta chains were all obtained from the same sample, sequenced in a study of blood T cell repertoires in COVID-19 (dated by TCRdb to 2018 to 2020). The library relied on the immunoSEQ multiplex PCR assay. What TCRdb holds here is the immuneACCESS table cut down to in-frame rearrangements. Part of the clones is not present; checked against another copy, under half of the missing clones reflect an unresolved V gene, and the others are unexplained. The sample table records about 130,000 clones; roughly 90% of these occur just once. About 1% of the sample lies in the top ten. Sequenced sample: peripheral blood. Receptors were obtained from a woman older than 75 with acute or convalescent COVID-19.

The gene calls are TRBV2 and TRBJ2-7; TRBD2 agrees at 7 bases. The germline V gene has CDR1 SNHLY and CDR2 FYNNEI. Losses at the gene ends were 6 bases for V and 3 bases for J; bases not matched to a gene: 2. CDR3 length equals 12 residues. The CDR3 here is CASRKRDYEQYF. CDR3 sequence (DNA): TGTGCCAGCAGGAAGCGGGACTACGAGCAGTACTTC.

The CDR3 coding sequence is TGTGCCACCAGTGATAAAACCCGGGGGGGTGCTGGCTACACCTTC. This sequence encodes CATSDKTRGGAGYTF. This chain links TRBV24-1 with TRBJ1-2, with a possible D match to TRBD1 (5 bases). The CDR3 totals 15 residues. V was clipped by 3 bases and J by 7 bases, with 17 bases between them. The germline V gene has CDR1 KGHDR and CDR2 SFDVKD.

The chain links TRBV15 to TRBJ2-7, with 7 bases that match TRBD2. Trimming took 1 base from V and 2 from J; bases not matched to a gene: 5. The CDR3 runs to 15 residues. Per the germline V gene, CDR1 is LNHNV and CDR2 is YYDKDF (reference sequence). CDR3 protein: CATSRAGGEPYEQYF. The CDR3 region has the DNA TGTGCCACCAGCAGAGCGGGAGGCGAACCCTACGAGCAGTACTTC. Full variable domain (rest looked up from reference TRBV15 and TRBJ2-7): DAMVIQNPRYQVTQFGKPVTLSCSQTLNHNVMYWYQQKSSQAPKLLFHYYDKDFNNEADTPDNFQSRRPNTSFCFLDIRSPGLGDTAMYLCATSRAGGEPYEQYFGPGTRLTVT.

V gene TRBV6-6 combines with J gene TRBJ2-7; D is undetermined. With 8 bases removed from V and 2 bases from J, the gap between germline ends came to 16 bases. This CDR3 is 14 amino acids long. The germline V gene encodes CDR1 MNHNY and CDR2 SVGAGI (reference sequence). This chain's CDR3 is CASQLTTDTYEQYF. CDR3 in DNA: TGTGCCAGCCAACTTACCACTGATACCTACGAGCAGTACTTC.

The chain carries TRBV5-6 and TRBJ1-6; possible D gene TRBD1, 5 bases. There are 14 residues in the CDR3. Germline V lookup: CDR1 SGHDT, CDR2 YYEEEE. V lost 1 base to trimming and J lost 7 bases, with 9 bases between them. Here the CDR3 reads CASSLPQGNSPLHF. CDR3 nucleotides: TGTGCCAGCAGCTTGCCTCAGGGAAATTCACCCCTCCACTTT.

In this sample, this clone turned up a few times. The CDR3 region has the DNA TGCGCCAGCAGCTTGGGCGGAGCTAATAATTCACCCCTCCACTTT. Its protein is CASSLGGANNSPLHF. The chain uses TRBV5-1 and TRBJ1-6; the D is unclear. The CDR3 totals 15 residues. Trimming shortened V by 0 bases and J by 5 bases, and 9 bases separated the two germline ends. Germline CDR1 is SGHRS and CDR2 is YFSETQ.

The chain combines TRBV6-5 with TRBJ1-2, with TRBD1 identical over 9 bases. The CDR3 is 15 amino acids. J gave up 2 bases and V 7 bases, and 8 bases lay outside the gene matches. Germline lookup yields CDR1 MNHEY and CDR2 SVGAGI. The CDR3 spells CASTTLGTGNYGYTF. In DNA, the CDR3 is TGTGCCAGCACTACCCTTGGGACAGGGAACTATGGCTACACCTTC.

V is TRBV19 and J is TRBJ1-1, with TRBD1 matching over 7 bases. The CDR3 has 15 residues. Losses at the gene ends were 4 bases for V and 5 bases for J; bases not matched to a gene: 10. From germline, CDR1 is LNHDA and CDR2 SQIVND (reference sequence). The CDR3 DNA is TGTGCCAGTAGTACCTTGACAGGGCGGAGGACTGAAGCTTTCTTT. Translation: CASSTLTGRRTEAFF.

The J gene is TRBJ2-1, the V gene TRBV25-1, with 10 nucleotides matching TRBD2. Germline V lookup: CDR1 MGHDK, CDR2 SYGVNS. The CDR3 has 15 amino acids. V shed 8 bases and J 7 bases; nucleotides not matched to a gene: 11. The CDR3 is CASGKLAGEGNEQFF. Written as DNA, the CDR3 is TGTGCCAGCGGGAAGCTAGCGGGAGAAGGAAATGAGCAGTTCTTC. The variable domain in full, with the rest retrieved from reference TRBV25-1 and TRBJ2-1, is EADIYQTPRYLVIGTGKKITLECSQTMGHDKMYWYQQDPGMELHLIHYSYGVNSTEKGDLSSESTVSRIRTEHFPLTLESARPSHTSQYLCASGKLAGEGNEQFFGPGTRLTVL.

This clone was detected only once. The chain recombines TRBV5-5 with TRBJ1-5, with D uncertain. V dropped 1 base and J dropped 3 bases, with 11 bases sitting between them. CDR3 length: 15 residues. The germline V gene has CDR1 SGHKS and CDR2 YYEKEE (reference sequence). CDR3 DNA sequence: TGTGCCAGCAGCTTGAGCGGTCAGAACAATCAGCCCCAGCATTTT. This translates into CASSLSGQNNQPQHF. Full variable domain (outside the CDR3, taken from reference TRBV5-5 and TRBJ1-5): DAGVTQSPTHLIKTRGQQVTLRCSPISGHKSVSWYQQVLGQGPQFIFQYYEKEERGRGNFPDRFSARQFPNYSSELNVNALLLGDSALYLCASSLSGQNNQPQHFGDGTRLSIL.

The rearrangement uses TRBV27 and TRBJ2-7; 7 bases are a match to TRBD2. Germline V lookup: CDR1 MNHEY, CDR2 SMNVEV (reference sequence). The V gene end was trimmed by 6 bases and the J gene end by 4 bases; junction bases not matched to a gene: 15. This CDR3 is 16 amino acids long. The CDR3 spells CASRLPVAAGEYEQYF. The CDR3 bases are TGTGCCAGCAGACTCCCTGTAGCGGCGGGAGAGTACGAGCAGTACTTC.

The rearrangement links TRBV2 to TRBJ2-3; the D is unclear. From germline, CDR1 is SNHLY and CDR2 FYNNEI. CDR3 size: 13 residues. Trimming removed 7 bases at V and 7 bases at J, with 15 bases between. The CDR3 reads CASTSDERNTQYF. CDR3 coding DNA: TGTGCCAGCACTTCGGATGAGCGAAATACGCAGTATTTT. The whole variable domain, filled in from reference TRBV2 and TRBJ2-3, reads EPEVTQTPSHQVTQMGQEVILRCVPISNHLYFYWYRQILGQKVEFLVSFYNNEISEKSEIFDDQFSVERPDGSNFTLKIRSTKLEDSAMYFCASTSDERNTQYFGPGTRLTVL.

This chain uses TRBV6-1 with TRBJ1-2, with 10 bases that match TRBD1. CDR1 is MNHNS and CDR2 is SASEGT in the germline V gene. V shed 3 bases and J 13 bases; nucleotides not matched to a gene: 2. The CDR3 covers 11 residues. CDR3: CASSETGGGTF. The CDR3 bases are TGTGCCAGCAGTGAGACAGGGGGCGGCACCTTC.

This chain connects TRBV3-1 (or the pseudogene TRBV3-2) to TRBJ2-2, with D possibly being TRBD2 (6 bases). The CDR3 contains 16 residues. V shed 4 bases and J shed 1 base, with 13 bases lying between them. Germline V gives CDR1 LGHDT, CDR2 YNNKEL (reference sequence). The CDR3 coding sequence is TGTGCCAGCAGCCTGGGAGGAGTTAGGAACACCGGGGAGCTGTTTTTT. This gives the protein CASSLGGVRNTGELFF.

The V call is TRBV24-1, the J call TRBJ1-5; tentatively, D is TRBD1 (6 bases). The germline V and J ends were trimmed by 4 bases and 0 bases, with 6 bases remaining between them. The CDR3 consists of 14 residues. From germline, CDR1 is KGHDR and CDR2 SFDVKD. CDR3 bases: TGTGCCACCAGTGAGGACAGTAGCAATCAGCCCCAGCATTTT. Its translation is CATSEDSSNQPQHF.

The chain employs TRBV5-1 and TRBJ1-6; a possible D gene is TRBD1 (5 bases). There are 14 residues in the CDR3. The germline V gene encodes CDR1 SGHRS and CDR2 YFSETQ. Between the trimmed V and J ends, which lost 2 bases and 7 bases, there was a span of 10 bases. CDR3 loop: CASSFRTSNSPLHF. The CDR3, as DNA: TGCGCCAGCAGCTTTAGGACATCAAATTCACCCCTCCACTTT.

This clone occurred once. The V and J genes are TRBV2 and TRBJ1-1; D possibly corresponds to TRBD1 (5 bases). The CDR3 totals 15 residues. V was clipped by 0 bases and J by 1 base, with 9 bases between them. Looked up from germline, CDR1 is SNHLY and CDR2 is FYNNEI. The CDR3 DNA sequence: TGTGCCAGCAGTGAAGCGCTACAGGAGAACACTGAAGCTTTCTTT. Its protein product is CASSEALQENTEAFF.

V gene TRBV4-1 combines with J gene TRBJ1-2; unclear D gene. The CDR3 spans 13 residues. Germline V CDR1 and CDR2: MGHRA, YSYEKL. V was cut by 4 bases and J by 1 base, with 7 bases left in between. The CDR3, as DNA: TGCGCCAGCAGCCCCACCGGTAACTATGGCTACACCTTC. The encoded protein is CASSPTGNYGYTF.

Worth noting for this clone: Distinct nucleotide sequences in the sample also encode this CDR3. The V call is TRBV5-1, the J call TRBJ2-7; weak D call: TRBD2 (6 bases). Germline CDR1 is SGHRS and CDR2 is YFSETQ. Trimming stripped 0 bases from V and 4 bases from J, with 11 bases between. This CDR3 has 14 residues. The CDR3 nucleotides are TGCGCCAGCAGCTTGGCCGGCGGGGCGTACGAGCAGTACTTC. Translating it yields CASSLAGGAYEQYF.

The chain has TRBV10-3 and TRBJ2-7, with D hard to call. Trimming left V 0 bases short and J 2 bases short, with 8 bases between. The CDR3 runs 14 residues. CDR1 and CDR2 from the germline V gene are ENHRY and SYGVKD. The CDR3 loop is CAISESQEAYEQYF. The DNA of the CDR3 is TGTGCCATCAGTGAGTCCCAGGAAGCCTACGAGCAGTACTTC.